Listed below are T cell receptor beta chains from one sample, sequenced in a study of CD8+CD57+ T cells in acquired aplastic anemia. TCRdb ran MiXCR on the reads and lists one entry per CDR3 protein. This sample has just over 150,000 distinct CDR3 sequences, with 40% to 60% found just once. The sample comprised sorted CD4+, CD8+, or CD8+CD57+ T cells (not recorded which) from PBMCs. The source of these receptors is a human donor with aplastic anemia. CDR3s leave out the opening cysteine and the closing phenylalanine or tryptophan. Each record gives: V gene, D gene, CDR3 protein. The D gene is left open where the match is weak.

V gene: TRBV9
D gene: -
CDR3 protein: ASSLDIRVSPYSSPLH

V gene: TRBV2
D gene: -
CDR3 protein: ASSGRTVSGNTIY

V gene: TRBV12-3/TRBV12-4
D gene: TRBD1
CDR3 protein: ASSSGTGLSTDTQY

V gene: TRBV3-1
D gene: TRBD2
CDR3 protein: ASSLISGRALPDTQY

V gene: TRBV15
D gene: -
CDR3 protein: ATSRDRDSNQPQH

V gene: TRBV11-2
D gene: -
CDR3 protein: ASSLLNSTSPFPDTQY

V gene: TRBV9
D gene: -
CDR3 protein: ASSQTWGETQY

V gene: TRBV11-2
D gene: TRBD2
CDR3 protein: ASSPWTSGHGYNEQF

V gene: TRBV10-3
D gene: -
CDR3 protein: AITELMNTEAF

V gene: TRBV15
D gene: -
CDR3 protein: ATSRGGRDLETQY

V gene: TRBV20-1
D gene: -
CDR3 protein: SVRGYSGSYGYT

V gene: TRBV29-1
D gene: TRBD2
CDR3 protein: SVGGWGGSYNEQF

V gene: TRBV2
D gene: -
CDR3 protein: ASGPGTHTEAF

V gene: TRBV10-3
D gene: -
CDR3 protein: AISESKGLNTEAF

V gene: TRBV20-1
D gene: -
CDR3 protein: SARGQKDTEAF

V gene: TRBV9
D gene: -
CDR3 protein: ASSPEGHPNYGYT

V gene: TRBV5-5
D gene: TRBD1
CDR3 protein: ASSAGQGLVNTVAF

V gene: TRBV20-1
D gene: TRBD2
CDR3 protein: SAPPRTSPNEQY

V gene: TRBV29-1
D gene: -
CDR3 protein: SVRQQNTFDEQY

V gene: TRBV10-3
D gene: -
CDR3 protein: AITRDGASYEQY

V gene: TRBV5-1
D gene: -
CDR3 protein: ASSWGGLKNTEAF

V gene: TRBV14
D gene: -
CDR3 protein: ASSPHRANTEAF

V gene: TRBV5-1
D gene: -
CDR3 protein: ASSLDSEQY

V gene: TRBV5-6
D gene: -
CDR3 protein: ASSLLAGFSGANVLT

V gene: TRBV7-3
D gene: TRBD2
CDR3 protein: ASSSYSSGVETQY

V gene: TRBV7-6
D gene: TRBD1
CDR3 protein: ASSSGTGTNVLT

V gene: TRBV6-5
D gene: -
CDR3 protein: ASSYGGEAEAF

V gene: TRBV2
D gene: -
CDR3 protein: ASRKPSASFQETQY

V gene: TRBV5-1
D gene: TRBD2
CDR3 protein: ASSLTGSGINEQF

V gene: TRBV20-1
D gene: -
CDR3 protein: SARETSTGELF

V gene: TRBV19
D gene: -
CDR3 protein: ASSHNGYREFYEQY

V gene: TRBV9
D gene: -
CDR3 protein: ASSSPGENSPLH

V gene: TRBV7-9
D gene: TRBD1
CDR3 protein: ASPPPGTGGHEQF

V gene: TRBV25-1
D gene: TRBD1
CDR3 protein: ASSENRGRGGEKLF

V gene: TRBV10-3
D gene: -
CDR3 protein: AISESQEQY

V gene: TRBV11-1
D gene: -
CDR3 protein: ASSLELARVDEQF

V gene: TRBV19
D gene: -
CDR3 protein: ASSQTATNEKLF

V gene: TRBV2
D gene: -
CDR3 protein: ASSKVQNGYT

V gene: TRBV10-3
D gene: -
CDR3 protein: AISDGAYSNQPQH

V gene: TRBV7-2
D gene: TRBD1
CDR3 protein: ASSLVGTGLSYEQY

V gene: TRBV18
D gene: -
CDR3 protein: ASSPDRSYEQY

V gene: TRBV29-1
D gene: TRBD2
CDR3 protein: SVGRMGTSYEQY

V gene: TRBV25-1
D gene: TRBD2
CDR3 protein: ASSEDLEIAGENTGELF

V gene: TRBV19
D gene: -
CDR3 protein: ATRWVEGWNQPQH

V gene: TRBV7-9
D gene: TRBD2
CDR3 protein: ASSFSGSRTDTQY

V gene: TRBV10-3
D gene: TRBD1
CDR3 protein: AISEGTGSADEKLF

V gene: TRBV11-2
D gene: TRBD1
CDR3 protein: ASSLGGTGGLYEQY

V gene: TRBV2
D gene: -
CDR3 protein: ASSEQGRSNQPQH